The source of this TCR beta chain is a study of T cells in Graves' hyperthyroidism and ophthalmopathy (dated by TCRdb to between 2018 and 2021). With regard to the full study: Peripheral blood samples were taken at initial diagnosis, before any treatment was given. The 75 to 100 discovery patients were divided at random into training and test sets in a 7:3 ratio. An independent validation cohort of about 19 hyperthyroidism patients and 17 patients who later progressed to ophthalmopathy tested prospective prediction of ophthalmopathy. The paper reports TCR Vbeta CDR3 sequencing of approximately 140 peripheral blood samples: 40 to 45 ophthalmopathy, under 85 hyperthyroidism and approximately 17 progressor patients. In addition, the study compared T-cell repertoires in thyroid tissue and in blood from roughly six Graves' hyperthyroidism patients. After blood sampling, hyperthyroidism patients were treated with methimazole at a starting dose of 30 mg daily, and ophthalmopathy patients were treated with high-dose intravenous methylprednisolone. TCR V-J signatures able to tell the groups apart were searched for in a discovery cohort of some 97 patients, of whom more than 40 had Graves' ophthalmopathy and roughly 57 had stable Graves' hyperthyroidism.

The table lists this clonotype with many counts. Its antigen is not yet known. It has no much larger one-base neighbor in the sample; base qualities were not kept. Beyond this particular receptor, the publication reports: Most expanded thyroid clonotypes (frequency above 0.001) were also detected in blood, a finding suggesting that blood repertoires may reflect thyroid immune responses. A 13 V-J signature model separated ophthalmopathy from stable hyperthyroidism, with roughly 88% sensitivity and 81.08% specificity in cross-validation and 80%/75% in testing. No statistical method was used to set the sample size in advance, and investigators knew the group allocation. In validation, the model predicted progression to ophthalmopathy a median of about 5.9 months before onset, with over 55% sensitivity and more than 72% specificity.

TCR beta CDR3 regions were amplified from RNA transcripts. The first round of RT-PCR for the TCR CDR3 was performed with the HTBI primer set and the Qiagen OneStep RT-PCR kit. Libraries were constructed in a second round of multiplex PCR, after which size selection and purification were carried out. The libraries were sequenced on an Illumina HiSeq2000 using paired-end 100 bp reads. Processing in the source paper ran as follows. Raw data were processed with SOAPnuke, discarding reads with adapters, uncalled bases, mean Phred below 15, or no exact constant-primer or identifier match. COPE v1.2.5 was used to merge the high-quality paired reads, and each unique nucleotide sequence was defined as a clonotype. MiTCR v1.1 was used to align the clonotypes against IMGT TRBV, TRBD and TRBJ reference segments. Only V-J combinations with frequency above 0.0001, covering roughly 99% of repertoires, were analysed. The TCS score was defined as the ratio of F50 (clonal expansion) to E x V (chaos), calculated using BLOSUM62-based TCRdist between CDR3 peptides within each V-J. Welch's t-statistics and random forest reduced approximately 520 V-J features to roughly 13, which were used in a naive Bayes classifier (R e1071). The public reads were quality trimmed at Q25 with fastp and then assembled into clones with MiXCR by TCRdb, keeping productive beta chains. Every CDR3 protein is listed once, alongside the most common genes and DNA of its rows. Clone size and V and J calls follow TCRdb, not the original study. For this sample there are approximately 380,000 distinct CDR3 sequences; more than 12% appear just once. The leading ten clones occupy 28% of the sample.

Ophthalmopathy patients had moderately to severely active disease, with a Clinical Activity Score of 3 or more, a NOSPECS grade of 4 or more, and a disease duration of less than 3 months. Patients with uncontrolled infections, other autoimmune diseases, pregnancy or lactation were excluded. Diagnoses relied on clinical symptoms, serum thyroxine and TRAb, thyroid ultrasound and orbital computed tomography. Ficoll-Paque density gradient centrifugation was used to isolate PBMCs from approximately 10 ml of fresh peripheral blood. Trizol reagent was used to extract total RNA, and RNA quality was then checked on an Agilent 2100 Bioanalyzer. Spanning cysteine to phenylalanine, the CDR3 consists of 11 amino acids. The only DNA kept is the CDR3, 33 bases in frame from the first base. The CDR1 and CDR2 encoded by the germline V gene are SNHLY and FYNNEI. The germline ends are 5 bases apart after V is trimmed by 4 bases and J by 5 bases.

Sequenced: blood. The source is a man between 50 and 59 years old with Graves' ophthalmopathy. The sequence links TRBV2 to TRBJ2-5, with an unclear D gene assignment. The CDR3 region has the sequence CASSGRETQYF. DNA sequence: TGTGCCAGCAGTGGAAGGGAGACCCAGTACTTC.